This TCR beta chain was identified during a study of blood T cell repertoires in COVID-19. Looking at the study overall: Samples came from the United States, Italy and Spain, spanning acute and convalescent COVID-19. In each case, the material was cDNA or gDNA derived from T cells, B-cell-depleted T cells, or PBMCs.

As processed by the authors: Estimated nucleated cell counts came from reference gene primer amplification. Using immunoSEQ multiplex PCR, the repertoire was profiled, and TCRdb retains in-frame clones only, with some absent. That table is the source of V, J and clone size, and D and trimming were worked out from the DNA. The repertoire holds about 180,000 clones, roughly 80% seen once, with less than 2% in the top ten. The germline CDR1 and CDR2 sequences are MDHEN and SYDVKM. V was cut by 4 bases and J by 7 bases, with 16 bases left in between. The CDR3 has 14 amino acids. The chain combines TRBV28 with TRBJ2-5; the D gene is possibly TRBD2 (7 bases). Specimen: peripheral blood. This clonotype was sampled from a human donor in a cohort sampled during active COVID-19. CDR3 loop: CASSSELAGATQYF. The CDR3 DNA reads TGTGCCAGCAGTTCGGAGCTGGCGGGGGCGACCCAGTACTTC.